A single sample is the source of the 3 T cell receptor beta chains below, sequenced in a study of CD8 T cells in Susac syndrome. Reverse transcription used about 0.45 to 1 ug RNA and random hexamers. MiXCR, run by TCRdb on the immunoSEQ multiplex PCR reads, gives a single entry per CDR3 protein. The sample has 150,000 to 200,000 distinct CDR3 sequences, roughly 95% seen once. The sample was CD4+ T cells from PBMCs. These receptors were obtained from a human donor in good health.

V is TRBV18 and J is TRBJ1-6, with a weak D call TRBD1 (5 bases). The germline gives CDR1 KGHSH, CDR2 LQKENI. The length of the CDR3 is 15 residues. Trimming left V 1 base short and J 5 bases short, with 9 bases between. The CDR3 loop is CASSPQRGDNSPLHF. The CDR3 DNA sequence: TGTGCCAGCTCACCACAGCGGGGCGATAATTCACCCCTCCACTTT.

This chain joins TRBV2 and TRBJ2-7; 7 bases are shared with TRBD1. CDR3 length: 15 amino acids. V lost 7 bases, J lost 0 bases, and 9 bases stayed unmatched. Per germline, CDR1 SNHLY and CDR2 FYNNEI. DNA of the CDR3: TGTGCCAGCAAGAACCGACAGGGTTTCTCCTACGAGCAGTACTTC. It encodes CASKNRQGFSYEQYF.

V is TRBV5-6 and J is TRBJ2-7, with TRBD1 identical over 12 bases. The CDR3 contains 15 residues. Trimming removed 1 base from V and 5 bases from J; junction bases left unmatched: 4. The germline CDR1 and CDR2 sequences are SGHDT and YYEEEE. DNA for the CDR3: TGTGCCAGCAGCTTGATGGGACAGGGGGCCCACGAGCAGTACTTC. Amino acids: CASSLMGQGAHEQYF.